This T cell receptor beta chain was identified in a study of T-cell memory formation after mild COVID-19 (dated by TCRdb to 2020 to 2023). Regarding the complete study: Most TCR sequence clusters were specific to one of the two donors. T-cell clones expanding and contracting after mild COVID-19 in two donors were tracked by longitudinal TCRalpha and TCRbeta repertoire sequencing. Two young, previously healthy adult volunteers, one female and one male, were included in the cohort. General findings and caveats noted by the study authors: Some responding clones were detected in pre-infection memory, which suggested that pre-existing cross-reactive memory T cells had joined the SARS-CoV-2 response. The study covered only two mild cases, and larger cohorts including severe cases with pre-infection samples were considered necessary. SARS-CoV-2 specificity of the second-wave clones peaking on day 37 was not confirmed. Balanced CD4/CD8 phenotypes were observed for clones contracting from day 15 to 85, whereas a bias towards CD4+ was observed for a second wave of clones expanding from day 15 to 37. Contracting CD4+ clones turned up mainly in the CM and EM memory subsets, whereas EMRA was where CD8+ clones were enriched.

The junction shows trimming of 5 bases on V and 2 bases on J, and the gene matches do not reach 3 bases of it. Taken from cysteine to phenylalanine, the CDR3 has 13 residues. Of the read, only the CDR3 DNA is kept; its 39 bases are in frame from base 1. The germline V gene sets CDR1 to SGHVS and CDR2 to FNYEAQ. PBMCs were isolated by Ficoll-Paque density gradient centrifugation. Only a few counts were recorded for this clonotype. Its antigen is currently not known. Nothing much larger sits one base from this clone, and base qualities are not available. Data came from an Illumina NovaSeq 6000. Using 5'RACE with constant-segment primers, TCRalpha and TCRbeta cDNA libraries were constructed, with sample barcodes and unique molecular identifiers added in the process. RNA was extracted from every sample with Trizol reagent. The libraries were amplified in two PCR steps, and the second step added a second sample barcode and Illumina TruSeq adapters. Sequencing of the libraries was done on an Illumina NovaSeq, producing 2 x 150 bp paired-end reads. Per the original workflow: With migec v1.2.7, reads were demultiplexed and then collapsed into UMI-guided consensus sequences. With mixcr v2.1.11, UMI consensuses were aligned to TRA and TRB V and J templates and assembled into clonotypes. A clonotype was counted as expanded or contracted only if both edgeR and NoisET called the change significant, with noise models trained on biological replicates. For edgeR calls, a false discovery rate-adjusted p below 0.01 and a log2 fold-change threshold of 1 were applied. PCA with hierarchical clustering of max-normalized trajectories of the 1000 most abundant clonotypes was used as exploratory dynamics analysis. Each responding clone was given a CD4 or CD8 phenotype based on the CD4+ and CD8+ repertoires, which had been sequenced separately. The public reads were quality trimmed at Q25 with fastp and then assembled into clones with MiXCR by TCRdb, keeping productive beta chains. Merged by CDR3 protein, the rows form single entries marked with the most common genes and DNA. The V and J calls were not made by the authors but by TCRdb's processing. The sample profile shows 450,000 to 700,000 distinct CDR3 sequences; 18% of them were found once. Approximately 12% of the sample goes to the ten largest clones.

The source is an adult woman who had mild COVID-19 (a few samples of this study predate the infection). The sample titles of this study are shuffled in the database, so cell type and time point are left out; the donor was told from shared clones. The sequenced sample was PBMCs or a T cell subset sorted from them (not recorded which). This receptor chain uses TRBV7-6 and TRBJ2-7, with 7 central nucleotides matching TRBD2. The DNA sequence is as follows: TGTGCCAGCAGCCACACTAGCGCCTACGAGCAGTACTTC. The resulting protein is CASSHTSAYEQYF.